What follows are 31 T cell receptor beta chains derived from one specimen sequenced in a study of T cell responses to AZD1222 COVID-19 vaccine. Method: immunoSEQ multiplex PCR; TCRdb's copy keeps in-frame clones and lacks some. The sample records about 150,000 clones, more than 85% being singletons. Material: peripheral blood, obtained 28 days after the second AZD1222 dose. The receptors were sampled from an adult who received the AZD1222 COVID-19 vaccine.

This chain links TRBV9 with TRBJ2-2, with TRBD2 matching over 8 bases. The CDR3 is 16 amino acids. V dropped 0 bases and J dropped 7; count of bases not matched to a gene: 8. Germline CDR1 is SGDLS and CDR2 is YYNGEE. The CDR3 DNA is TGTGCCAGCAGCGTAGGTTTGGGGACTAGGGACGGGGAGCTGTTTTTT. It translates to CASSVGLGTRDGELFF.

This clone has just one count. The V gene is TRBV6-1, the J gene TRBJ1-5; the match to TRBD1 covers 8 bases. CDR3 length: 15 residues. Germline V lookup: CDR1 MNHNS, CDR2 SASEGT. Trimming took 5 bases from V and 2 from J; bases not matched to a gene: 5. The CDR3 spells CASSPTGEGNQPQHF. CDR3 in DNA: TGTGCCAGCAGTCCGACAGGGGAGGGCAATCAGCCCCAGCATTTT.

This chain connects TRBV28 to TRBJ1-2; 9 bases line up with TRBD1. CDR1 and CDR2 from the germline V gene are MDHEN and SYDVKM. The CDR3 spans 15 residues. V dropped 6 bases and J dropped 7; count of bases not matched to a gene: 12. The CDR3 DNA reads TGTGCCAGCAGCAGTGAAGGACAGGGGCCGGTTGGCTACACCTTC. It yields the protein CASSSEGQGPVGYTF.

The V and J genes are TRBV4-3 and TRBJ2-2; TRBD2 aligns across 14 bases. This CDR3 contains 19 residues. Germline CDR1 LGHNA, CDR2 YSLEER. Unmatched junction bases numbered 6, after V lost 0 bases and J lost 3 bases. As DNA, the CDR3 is TGCGCCAGCAGCCAAGAAGGATCGGGACTAGCGGGAGACACCGGGGAGCTGTTTTTT. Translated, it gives CASSQEGSGLAGDTGELFF.

DNA of the CDR3: TGTGCCAGTACCAGACTAGGGCCTTTCTACGAGCAGTACTTC. It is translated as CASTRLGPFYEQYF. The chain employs TRBV19 and TRBJ2-7; TRBD2 is a possible D gene (6 bases). CDR3 length: 14 amino acids. Germline assignment: CDR1 LNHDA and CDR2 SQIVND (reference sequence). V lost 7 bases, J lost 3 bases, and 16 bases lay in between.

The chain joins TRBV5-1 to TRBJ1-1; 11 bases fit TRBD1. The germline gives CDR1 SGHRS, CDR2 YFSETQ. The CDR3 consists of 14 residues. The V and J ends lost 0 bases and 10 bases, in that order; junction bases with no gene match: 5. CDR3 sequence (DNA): TGCGCCAGCAGCTTGGGGACAGGGGGCTCGGGAGCTTTCTTT. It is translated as CASSLGTGGSGAFF. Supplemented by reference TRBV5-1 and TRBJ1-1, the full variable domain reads KAGVTQTPRYLIKTRGQQVTLSCSPISGHRSVSWYQQTPGQGLQFLFEYFSETQRNKGNFPGRFSGRQFSNSRSEMNVSTLELGDSALYLCASSLGTGGSGAFFGQGTRLTVV.

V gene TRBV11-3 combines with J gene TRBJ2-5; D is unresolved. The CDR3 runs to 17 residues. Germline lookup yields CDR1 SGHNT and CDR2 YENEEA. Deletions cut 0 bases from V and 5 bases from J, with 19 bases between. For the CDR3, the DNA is TGTGCCAGCAGCTTAGATGGCCAGAGCCCGGCAGTGGAGACCCAGTACTTC. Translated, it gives CASSLDGQSPAVETQYF.

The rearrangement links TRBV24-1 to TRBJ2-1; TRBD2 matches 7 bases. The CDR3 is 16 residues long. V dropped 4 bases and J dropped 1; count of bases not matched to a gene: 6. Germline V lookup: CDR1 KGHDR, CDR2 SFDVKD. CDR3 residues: CATSEASGKSYNEQFF. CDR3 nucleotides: TGTGCCACCAGTGAGGCGAGCGGGAAATCCTACAATGAGCAGTTCTTC.

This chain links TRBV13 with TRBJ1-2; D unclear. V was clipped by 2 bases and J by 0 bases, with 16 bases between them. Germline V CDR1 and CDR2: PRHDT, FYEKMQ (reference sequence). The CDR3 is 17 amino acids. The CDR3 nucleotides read TGTGCCAGCAGCTTATTGGGCGTAGCCCTAGCTAACTATGGCTACACCTTC. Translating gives CASSLLGVALANYGYTF.

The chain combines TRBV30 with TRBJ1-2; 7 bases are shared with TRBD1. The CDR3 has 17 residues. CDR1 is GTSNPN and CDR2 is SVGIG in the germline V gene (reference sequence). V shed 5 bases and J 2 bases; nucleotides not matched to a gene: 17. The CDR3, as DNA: TGTGCCTGGGGGATAGGGGGCTATCCAGGATTCAACTATGGCTACACCTTC. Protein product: CAWGIGGYPGFNYGYTF.

The CDR3 sequence: CASSLADRLYTEAFF. CDR3 bases: TGTGCCAGCAGCTTGGCGGACAGGTTGTACACTGAAGCTTTCTTT. This sequence joins TRBV5-4 and TRBJ1-1; 7 bases are a match to TRBD1. V lost 0 bases and J lost 3; bases outside the gene matches: 5. CDR3 size: 15 residues. The germline V gene encodes CDR1 SGHNT and CDR2 YYREEE (reference sequence).

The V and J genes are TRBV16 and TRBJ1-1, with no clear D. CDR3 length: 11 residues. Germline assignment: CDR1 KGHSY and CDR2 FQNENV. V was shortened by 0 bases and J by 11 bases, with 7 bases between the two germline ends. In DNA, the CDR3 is TGTGCCAGCAGCCAATCGAGAAATGCTTTCTTT. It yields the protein CASSQSRNAFF.

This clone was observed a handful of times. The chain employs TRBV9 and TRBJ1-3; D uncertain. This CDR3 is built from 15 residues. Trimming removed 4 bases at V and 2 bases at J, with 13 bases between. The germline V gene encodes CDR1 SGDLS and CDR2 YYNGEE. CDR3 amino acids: CASSTEVGTGNTIYF. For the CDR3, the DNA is TGTGCCAGCAGCACAGAGGTGGGAACTGGAAACACCATATATTTT.

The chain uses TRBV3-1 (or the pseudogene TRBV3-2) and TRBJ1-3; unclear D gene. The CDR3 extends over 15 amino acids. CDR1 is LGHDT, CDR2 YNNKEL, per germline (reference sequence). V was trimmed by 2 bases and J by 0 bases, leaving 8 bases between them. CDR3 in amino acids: CASSQLGTSGNTIYF. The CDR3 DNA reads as TGTGCCAGCAGCCAATTAGGAACCTCTGGAAACACCATATATTTT.

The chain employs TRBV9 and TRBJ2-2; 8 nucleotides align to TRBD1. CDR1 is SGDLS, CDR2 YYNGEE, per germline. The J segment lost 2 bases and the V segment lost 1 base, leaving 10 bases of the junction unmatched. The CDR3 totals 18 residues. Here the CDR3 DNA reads TGTGCCAGCAGCGTAAATCCGGCAGGGGGCTTTAACACCGGGGAGCTGTTTTTT. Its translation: CASSVNPAGGFNTGELFF.

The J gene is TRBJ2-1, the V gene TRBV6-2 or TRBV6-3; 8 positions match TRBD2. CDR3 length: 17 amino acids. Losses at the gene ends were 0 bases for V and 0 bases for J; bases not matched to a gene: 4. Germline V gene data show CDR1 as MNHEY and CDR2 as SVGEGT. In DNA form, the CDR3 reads TGTGCCAGCAGTTACTCGAATGCGGGGGGCTCCTACAATGAGCAGTTCTTC. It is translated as CASSYSNAGGSYNEQFF.

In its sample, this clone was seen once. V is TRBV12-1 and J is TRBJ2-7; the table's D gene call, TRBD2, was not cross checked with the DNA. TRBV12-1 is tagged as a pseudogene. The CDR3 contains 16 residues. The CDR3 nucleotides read TGTGCCAGCAGCTTTGCGGGGACTAGTAGGCCCTACGAGCAGTACTTC. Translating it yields CASSFAGTSRPYEQYF.

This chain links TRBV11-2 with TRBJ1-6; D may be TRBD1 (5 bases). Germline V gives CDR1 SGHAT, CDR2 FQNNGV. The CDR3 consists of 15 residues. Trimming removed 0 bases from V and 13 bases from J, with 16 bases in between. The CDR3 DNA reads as TGTGCCAGCAGCTTAGAGGGACTGAGGGGATCCCCCCTCCACTTT. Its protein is CASSLEGLRGSPLHF.

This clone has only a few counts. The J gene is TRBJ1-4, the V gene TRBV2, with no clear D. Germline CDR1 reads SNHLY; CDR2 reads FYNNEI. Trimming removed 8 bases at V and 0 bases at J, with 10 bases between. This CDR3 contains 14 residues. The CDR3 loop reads CASQLTPTNEKLFF. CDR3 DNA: TGTGCCAGCCAGCTGACACCAACTAATGAAAAACTGTTTTTT.

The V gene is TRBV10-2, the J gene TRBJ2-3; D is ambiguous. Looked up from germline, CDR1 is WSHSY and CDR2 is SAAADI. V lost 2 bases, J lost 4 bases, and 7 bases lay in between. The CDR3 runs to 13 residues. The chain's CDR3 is CASSEKGPDTQYF. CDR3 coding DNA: TGCGCCAGCAGTGAGAAGGGTCCAGATACGCAGTATTTT.

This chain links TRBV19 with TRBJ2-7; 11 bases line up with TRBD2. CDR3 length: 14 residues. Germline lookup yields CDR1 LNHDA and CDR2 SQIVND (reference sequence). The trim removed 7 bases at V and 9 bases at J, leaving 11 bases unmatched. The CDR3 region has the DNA TGTGCCAGTACCCCGGGACTAGCGGCCTCCGGGCAGTACTTC. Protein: CASTPGLAASGQYF.

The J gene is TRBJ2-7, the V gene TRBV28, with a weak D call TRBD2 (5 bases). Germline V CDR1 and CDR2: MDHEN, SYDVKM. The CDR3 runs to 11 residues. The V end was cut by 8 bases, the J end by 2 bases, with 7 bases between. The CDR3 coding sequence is TGTGCCAGCGGGAGTCCCTACGAGCAGTACTTC. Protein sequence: CASGSPYEQYF.

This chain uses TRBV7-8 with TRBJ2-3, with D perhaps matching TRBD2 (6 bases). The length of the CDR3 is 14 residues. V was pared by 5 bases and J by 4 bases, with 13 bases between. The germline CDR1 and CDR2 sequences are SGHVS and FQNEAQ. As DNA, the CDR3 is TGTGCCAGCAGCCCCGGGGAGGCCCCAGATACGCAGTATTTT. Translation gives CASSPGEAPDTQYF.

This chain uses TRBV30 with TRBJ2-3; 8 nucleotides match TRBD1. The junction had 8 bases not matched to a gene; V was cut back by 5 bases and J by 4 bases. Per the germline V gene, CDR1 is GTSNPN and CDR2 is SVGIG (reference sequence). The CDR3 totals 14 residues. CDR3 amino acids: CAWLIQGAADTQYF. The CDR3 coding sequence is TGTGCCTGGCTAATCCAGGGGGCGGCAGATACGCAGTATTTT.

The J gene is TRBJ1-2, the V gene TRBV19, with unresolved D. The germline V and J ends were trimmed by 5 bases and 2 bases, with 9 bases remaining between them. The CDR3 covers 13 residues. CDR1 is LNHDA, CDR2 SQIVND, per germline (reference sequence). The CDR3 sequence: CASSPSSNYGYTF. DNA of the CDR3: TGTGCCAGTAGTCCCTCGTCGAACTATGGCTACACCTTC.

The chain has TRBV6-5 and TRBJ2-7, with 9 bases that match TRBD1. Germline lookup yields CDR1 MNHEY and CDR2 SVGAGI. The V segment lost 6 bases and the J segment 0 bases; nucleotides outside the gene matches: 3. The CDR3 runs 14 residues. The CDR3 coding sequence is TGTGCCAGCAGAACGACAGGGGGCTCCTACGAGCAGTACTTC. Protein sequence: CASRTTGGSYEQYF.

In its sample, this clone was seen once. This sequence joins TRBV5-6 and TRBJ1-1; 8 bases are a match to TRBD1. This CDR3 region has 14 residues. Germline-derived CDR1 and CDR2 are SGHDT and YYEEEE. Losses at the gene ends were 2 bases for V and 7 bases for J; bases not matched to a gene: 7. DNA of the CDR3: TGTGCCAGCAGCTTCGACAGGGGAGAGGTTGAAGCTTTCTTT. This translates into CASSFDRGEVEAFF.

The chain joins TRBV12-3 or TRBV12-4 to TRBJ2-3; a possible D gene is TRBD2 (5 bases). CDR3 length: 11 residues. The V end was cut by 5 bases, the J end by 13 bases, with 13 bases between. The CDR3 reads CASSRGLEEYF. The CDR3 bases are TGTGCCAGCAGTCGTGGACTCGAGGAGTATTTT.

In DNA, the CDR3 is TGTGCCACCAGTGATAGCGGGTATAATGAAAAACTGTTTTTT. Its protein product is CATSDSGYNEKLFF. The chain recombines TRBV24-1 with TRBJ1-4, with unresolved D. This CDR3 region has 14 residues. Germline-derived CDR1 and CDR2 are KGHDR and SFDVKD. Trimming cost V 3 bases and J 4 bases, with 8 bases left between them.

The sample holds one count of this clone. CDR3 bases: TGTGCCAGCAGTGATAGGACAGCCCGGGGAGGGACCCAGTACTTC. It translates to CASSDRTARGGTQYF. This rearrangement joins TRBV2 to TRBJ2-5, with D perhaps TRBD1 or TRBD2 (6 bases each). The germline CDR1 and CDR2 sequences are SNHLY and FYNNEI. V was clipped by 3 bases and J by 7 bases, with 18 bases between them. The CDR3 is 15 residues long. The full variable domain, rest sourced from reference TRBV2 and TRBJ2-5, is EPEVTQTPSHQVTQMGQEVILRCVPISNHLYFYWYRQILGQKVEFLVSFYNNEISEKSEIFDDQFSVERPDGSNFTLKIRSTKLEDSAMYFCASSDRTARGGTQYFGPGTRLLVL.

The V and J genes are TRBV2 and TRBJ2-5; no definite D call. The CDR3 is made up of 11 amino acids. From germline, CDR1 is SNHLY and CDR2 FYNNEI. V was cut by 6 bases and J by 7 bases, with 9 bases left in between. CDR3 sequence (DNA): TGTGCCAGCAGAATCTCGAGGACCCAGTACTTC. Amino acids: CASRISRTQYF.